This T cell receptor beta chain is drawn from a study of T cell responses to AZD1222 COVID-19 vaccine. CDR3 length equals 14 residues. V was clipped by 5 bases and J by 5 bases, with 10 bases between them. From germline, CDR1 is SEHNR and CDR2 FQNEAQ (reference sequence). Study findings and constraints: All repertoire sampling was performed exclusively after the peak T cell response. Only a handful of AZD1222 recipients, roughly six in all, had baseline seropositivity.

This clone was detected only once. Its antigen is undetermined. Clones were read by immunoSEQ multiplex PCR, and TCRdb kept only the in-frame ones, dropping some. This table has about 150,000 clones, 80% to 95% appearing once. This clonotype was obtained from an adult in good health. The genes are TRBV7-9 and TRBJ1-6; perhaps TRBD1 as D (5 bases). Sequenced material: peripheral blood, taken on day 0 of AZD1222 vaccination. This CDR3 reads CASSQGLNNSPLHF. The CDR3 DNA follows: TGTGCCAGCAGCCAGGGCTTAAATAATTCACCCCTCCACTTT.